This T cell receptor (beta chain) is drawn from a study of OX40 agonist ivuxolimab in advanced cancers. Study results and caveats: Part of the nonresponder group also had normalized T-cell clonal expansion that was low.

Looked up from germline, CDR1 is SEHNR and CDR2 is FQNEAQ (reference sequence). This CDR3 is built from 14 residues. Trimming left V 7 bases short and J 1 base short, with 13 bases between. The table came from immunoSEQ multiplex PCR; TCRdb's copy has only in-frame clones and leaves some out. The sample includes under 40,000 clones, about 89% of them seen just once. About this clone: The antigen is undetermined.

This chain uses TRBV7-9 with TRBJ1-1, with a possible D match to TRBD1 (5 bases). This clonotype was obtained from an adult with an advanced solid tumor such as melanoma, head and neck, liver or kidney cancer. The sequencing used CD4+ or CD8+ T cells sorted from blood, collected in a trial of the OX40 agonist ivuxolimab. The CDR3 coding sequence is TGTGCCAGCAAATGGGACGGATGGAACACTGAAGCTTTCTTT. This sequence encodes CASKWDGWNTEAFF.